This T cell receptor (beta chain) was recovered during a study of blood T cell repertoires in COVID-19. Study information: The samples span acute and convalescent COVID-19 from the United States, Italy and Spain. PBMCs, B-cell-depleted T cells, or T cells provided the cDNA or gDNA that made up the material.

Per the study methods: Reference gene primer amplification gave nucleated cell count estimates. Profiled with immunoSEQ multiplex PCR; TCRdb holds only in-frame clones, not every one. V and J calls and clone size are copied from that table; D and trimming were computed from the DNA. Here the sample spans about 100,000 clones, about 90% being singletons. The CDR3 is 15 residues long. After removal of 4 bases from V and 3 bases from J, the junction contained 8 bases not matched to a gene. Germline V gene data show CDR1 as SGHRS and CDR2 as YFSETQ. The receptor comes from a man aged 50 to 59 with acute or convalescent COVID-19. Sequences were obtained from peripheral blood. The J gene is TRBJ2-5, the V gene TRBV5-1; 8 nucleotides agree with TRBD2. This CDR3 reads CASSKTSVREETQYF. CDR3 in DNA: TGCGCCAGCAGCAAGACTAGCGTGAGGGAAGAGACCCAGTACTTC.